These 17 T cell receptor beta chains were all obtained from the same sample, sequenced in a study of shared clonotypes between healthy human individuals. Naive CD8 isolation took CD45RO-negative cells positively selected for CCR7 and excluded terminally differentiated effector memory CD45RA+ cells. Sequenced by immunoSEQ multiplex PCR; TCRdb stores in-frame clones only, minus some. Seen here are more than 2 million clones, about 94% observed once, and the top ten hold about 1.1%. Sequencing was performed on naive CD8+ T cells sorted from blood. The receptors originated from a man aged 18-30 years in good health.

V usage is TRBV28 and J usage is TRBJ2-2; D gene unclear. V was trimmed by 5 bases and J by 7 bases, leaving 11 bases between them. Germline V gene lookup returns CDR1 MDHEN and CDR2 SYDVKM. There are 13 residues in the CDR3. Written as DNA, the CDR3 is TGTGCCAGCAGTCTTACGAAGTTCGGGGAGCTGTTTTTT. It codes for CASSLTKFGELFF.

This chain uses TRBV4-2 with TRBJ2-7; 7 nucleotides match TRBD1. The CDR3 sequence is 15 residues long. Per germline, CDR1 LGHNA and CDR2 YNFKEQ. V was clipped by 2 bases and J by 4 bases; unmatched bases: 8. This CDR3 is CASSQHRGSVYEQYF. CDR3 in DNA: TGTGCCAGCAGCCAACACAGGGGTTCGGTATACGAGCAGTACTTC.

Note on this clone: Other nucleotide sequences from this sample produce the same CDR3. This chain uses TRBV5-6 with TRBJ1-1, with D hard to call. Germline CDR1 is SGHDT and CDR2 is YYEEEE. V was clipped by 0 bases and J by 6 bases, with 3 bases between them. CDR3 length: 11 amino acids. The CDR3 sequence is CASSLAAEAFF. As DNA, the CDR3 is TGTGCCAGCAGCTTGGCGGCTGAAGCTTTCTTT. Full variable domain (remainder filled in from reference TRBV5-6 and TRBJ1-1): DAGVTQSPTHLIKTRGQQVTLRCSPKSGHDTVSWYQQALGQGPQFIFQYYEEEERQRGNFPDRFSGHQFPNYSSELNVNALLLGDSALYLCASSLAAEAFFGQGTRLTVV.

With regard to this clone: The sample contains more than one DNA sequence encoding this CDR3. This chain joins TRBV27 and TRBJ2-2, with D possibly TRBD2 on 5 matching bases. V lost 3 bases and J lost 2, with 7 bases in between. The V gene's germline CDR1 is MNHEY and CDR2 SMNVEV (reference sequence). The CDR3 extends over 14 amino acids. CDR3 sequence (DNA): TGTGCCAGCAGTTTCGGACTCAACACCGGGGAGCTGTTTTTT. Translated: CASSFGLNTGELFF.

This chain uses TRBV27 with TRBJ2-7; TRBD2 aligns across 11 bases. J was trimmed by 1 base and V by 4 bases; bases with no gene match: 3. The CDR3 covers 15 residues. Germline CDR1 reads MNHEY; CDR2 reads SMNVEV (reference sequence). The CDR3 nucleotides read TGTGCCAGCAGTTGGGGACTAGCGGAGTCCTACGAGCAGTACTTC. The encoded protein is CASSWGLAESYEQYF.

The table lists this clone with a count of one. The J gene is TRBJ1-5, the V gene TRBV18; the D is unclear. V lost 2 bases to trimming and J lost 7 bases, with 12 bases between them. This CDR3 comprises 14 residues. From germline, CDR1 is KGHSH and CDR2 LQKENI. CDR3 sequence reads: CASSPYGPGQPQHF. The CDR3 DNA reads as TGTGCCAGCTCACCATACGGGCCGGGGCAGCCCCAGCATTTT.

The J gene is TRBJ1-2, the V gene TRBV7-2; D might be TRBD1 (5 bases). Trimming took off 4 bases at V and 4 bases at J, with 10 bases between the two ends. The CDR3 is made up of 13 amino acids. From germline, CDR1 is SGHTA and CDR2 FQGNSA. Here the CDR3 reads CASSSGTAYGYTF. The CDR3 nucleotides read TGTGCCAGCAGCTCAGGGACGGCCTATGGCTACACCTTC.

The V gene is TRBV5-6, the J gene TRBJ2-5; 8 bases match TRBD1. The CDR3 length is 16 residues. V dropped 3 bases and J dropped 5; count of bases not matched to a gene: 12. Germline V gives CDR1 SGHDT, CDR2 YYEEEE. The CDR3 coding sequence is TGTGCCAGCAGCTCAATCACAGGGGGAGAATGGGAGACCCAGTACTTC. Translating gives CASSSITGGEWETQYF.

The chain has TRBV29-1 and TRBJ2-1; 12 positions match TRBD2. The CDR3 is made up of 16 amino acids. V trimming: 2 bases; J trimming: 4 bases; junction bases outside the gene matches: 6. CDR1 is SQVTM, CDR2 ANQGSEA, per germline. The CDR3 loop is CSVEPTSGGYYNEQFF. In DNA form, the CDR3 reads TGCAGCGTTGAACCGACTAGCGGGGGATATTACAATGAGCAGTTCTTC.

The chain uses TRBV7-8 and TRBJ1-1; D is uncertain. CDR1 and CDR2 from the germline V gene are SGHVS and FQNEAQ. This CDR3 comprises 19 residues. Trimming cost V 1 base and J 10 bases, with 31 bases left between them. As DNA, the CDR3 is TGTGCCAGCAGCTTAGTTGGGGTATCTCCTGGCTCGCATCTCCGACGAGCTTTCTTT. Amino acids: CASSLVGVSPGSHLRRAFF.

This chain joins TRBV27 and TRBJ2-7, with D uncertain. The length of the CDR3 is 13 residues. V gave up 2 bases and J gave up 1 base, with 6 bases separating them. The V gene's germline CDR1 is MNHEY and CDR2 SMNVEV (reference sequence). The CDR3 spells CASSLMGSYEQYF. The CDR3 bases are TGTGCCAGCAGTTTAATGGGGTCCTACGAGCAGTACTTC.

The V gene is TRBV6-5, the J gene TRBJ1-1; D gene uncertain. CDR3 length equals 14 residues. V was cut by 2 bases and J by 0 bases, with 7 bases left in between. CDR1 is MNHEY and CDR2 is SVGAGI in the germline V gene. Written as DNA, the CDR3 is TGTGCCAGCAGTTACAGGCCTTTGAACACTGAAGCTTTCTTT. This translates into CASSYRPLNTEAFF.

The chain recombines TRBV7-9 with TRBJ1-4; D is ambiguous. The CDR3 is 13 amino acids. V lost 1 base, J lost 7 bases, and 7 bases lay in between. Germline values: CDR1 SEHNR, CDR2 FQNEAQ (reference sequence). Written as DNA, the CDR3 is TGTGCCAGCAGCTTAGGGGGTTCTGAAAAACTGTTTTTT. Amino acid sequence: CASSLGGSEKLFF.

The chain carries TRBV5-1 and TRBJ2-7; no reliable D call. Germline V CDR1 and CDR2: SGHRS, YFSETQ. This CDR3 is built from 12 residues. The germline V and J ends were trimmed by 2 bases and 7 bases, with 10 bases remaining between them. The CDR3 protein is CASSFDPLEQYF. CDR3 nucleotides: TGCGCCAGCAGCTTTGACCCCCTTGAGCAGTACTTC.

The chain couples TRBV5-4 to TRBJ1-1; D is undetermined. Germline CDR1 SGHNT, CDR2 YYREEE (reference sequence). The germline V and J ends were trimmed by 0 bases and 0 bases, with 15 bases remaining between them. The CDR3 totals 17 residues. The CDR3 DNA reads TGTGCCAGCAGCTTGGCCTTGGGGTCGGGGATGAACACTGAAGCTTTCTTT. It yields the protein CASSLALGSGMNTEAFF.

As to this clone: The same CDR3 arises from other DNA sequences in this sample as well. The rearrangement joins TRBV27 to TRBJ2-7; the D is unclear. Germline CDR1 MNHEY, CDR2 SMNVEV (reference sequence). V lost 3 bases, J lost 0 bases, and 6 bases lay in between. This CDR3 has 13 amino acids. The CDR3 DNA is TGTGCCAGCAGTTTGACGAGCTCCTACGAGCAGTACTTC. As protein: CASSLTSSYEQYF.

The chain carries TRBV6-5 and TRBJ2-5; D remains ambiguous. V was trimmed by 10 bases and J by 4 bases, leaving 7 bases between them. Germline V gene lookup returns CDR1 MNHEY and CDR2 SVGAGI. The CDR3 has 10 amino acids. CDR3 sequence reads: CATGGETQYF. CDR3 in DNA: TGTGCCACCGGTGGAGAGACCCAGTACTTC.